What follows are 16 T cell receptor beta chains derived from one specimen sequenced in a study of shared clonotypes between healthy human individuals (dated by TCRdb to about 2020). The library was obtained by the immunoSEQ multiplex PCR assay. The immuneACCESS repertoire file appears here via TCRdb, limited to in-frame rearrangements. These files lack a portion of the clones; in checked studies, under half of the deficit traces to unresolved V genes, and the cause of the others is not known. The sample contains under 650,000 clones, almost 97% of them found a single time. The ten largest clonotypes hold 0.05% to 0.07% of the sample. The sample taken for sequencing was naive CD4+ T cells sorted from blood. The meaning of the sample's cell subset or site label: CD45RA+ positively selected. The receptors derive from a woman aged 25 to 39 in good health.

This clone appeared once. The genes are TRBV6-5 and TRBJ2-3; tentative D call: TRBD2 (5 bases). Trimming took off 2 bases at V and 1 base at J, with 10 bases between the two ends. In germline, CDR1 is MNHEY, CDR2 SVGAGI. The CDR3 runs to 15 residues. The CDR3 is CASSYIGDRTDTQYF. In DNA, the CDR3 is TGTGCCAGCAGTTACATCGGGGATCGCACAGATACGCAGTATTTT.

The J gene is TRBJ2-7, the V gene TRBV10-3; TRBD1 matches at 9 bases. CDR3 length: 15 residues. The J segment lost 12 bases and the V segment lost 8 bases, leaving 20 bases of the junction unmatched. Germline CDR1 is ENHRY and CDR2 is SYGVKD. CDR3 DNA sequence: TGTGCCATCGGGGACAGGGTGTCCATGCCTGCGAAGGCGTACTTC. Amino acids: CAIGDRVSMPAKAYF.

V is TRBV28 and J is TRBJ1-2; 7 nucleotides line up with TRBD1. The CDR3 contains 13 residues. The trim removed 6 bases at V and 4 bases at J, leaving 5 bases unmatched. Germline V gene lookup returns CDR1 MDHEN and CDR2 SYDVKM. This CDR3 reads CASRGTAIYGYTF. CDR3 nucleotides: TGTGCCAGCAGGGGGACAGCAATCTATGGCTACACCTTC.

The rearrangement uses TRBV10-3 and TRBJ2-7; a possible D gene is TRBD2 (6 bases). Trimming pared 5 bases from V and 5 bases from J, leaving 19 bases between. The CDR3 is 15 residues long. Germline V gene data show CDR1 as ENHRY and CDR2 as SYGVKD. The CDR3 bases are TGTGCCATCAGTTCGCGGGGCTTGCTTAAGAACGAGCAGTACTTC. Translating gives CAISSRGLLKNEQYF.

DNA for the CDR3: TGTGCCAGCAGAAGGACTAGCGGGAGGCCGGGGGCAGATACGCAGTATTTT. As protein: CASRRTSGRPGADTQYF. The chain recombines TRBV27 with TRBJ2-3; 14 positions agree with TRBD2. This CDR3 region has 17 residues. Germline V gene lookup returns CDR1 MNHEY and CDR2 SMNVEV (reference sequence). Trimming at V came to 6 bases and at J to 4 bases, leaving 9 bases not matched to a gene.

This clone has just one count. The genes are TRBV19 and TRBJ1-1; the D is unclear. Germline V gives CDR1 LNHDA, CDR2 SQIVND (reference sequence). With 5 bases removed from V and 3 bases from J, the gap between germline ends came to 7 bases. CDR3 length: 12 amino acids. Written as DNA, the CDR3 is TGTGCCAGTAGTCGAAAACACACTGAAGCTTTCTTT. Translation: CASSRKHTEAFF. Based on the CDR3 plus reference TRBV19 and TRBJ1-1, the full variable domain is DGGITQSPKYLFRKEGQNVTLSCEQNLNHDAMYWYRQDPGQGLRLIYYSQIVNDFQKGDIAEGYSVSREKKESFPLTVTSAQKNPTAFYLCASSRKHTEAFFGQGTRLTVV.

Regarding this clone: Within the sample, other DNA sequences also encode this same CDR3. The chain has TRBV18 and TRBJ2-1; possibly TRBD1 for D (6 bases). This CDR3 region has 15 residues. Germline CDR1 is KGHSH and CDR2 is LQKENI. Trimming removed 3 bases from V and 0 bases from J, with 9 bases in between. CDR3 sequence (DNA): TGTGCCAGCTCACCCCAGGGGCTCTCCTACAATGAGCAGTTCTTC. It encodes CASSPQGLSYNEQFF.

The chain recombines TRBV9 with TRBJ2-7, with D unresolved. This CDR3 comprises 15 residues. Germline lookup yields CDR1 SGDLS and CDR2 YYNGEE. Trimming removed 4 bases from V and 2 bases from J, with 16 bases in between. In DNA, the CDR3 is TGTGCCAGCAGCTTAAGTGTTAATAGCCCCTACGAGCAGTACTTC. This codes for CASSLSVNSPYEQYF.

The rearrangement links TRBV6-1 to TRBJ1-5; 7 bases are shared with TRBD1. CDR1 and CDR2 (germline): MNHNS, SASEGT. J gave up 4 bases and V 3 bases, and 3 bases lay outside the gene matches. This CDR3 has 14 residues. CDR3 nucleotides: TGTGCCAGCAGTGATATACAGGGGAATCAGCCCCAGCATTTT. It yields the protein CASSDIQGNQPQHF.

V usage is TRBV7-3 and J usage is TRBJ2-1; the D is unclear. The CDR3 has 14 amino acids. Germline assignment: CDR1 SGHTA and CDR2 FQGTGA. Trimming cost V 2 bases and J 3 bases, with 8 bases left between them. The CDR3 DNA follows: TGTGCCAGCAGCTTACTGGCAGACTACAATGAGCAGTTCTTC. As protein: CASSLLADYNEQFF. The whole variable domain, remainder taken from reference TRBV7-3 and TRBJ2-1, is GAGVSQTPSNKVTEKGKYVELRCDPISGHTALYWYRQSLGQGPEFLIYFQGTGAADDSGLPNDRFFAVRPEGSVSTLKIQRTERGDSAVYLCASSLLADYNEQFFGPGTRLTVL.

The chain links TRBV19 to TRBJ2-7; D possibly corresponds to TRBD2 (6 bases). Germline CDR1 is LNHDA and CDR2 is SQIVND (reference sequence). Trimming pared 11 bases from V and 5 bases from J, leaving 19 bases between. The CDR3 spans 13 residues. CDR3 bases: TGTGCCTCAAAACCCGGCGCTAGCGACGAGCAGTACTTC. As protein: CASKPGASDEQYF.

This chain connects TRBV28 to TRBJ1-1, with D perhaps matching TRBD1 (5 bases). Trimming shortened V by 5 bases and J by 7 bases, and 23 bases separated the two germline ends. CDR1 and CDR2 from the germline V gene are MDHEN and SYDVKM. The CDR3 totals 16 residues. The CDR3 sequence: CASSLGTRNGKFEAFF. In DNA form, the CDR3 reads TGTGCCAGCAGTCTGGGGACGAGGAACGGGAAATTTGAAGCTTTCTTT.

The chain couples TRBV5-1 to TRBJ2-7, with a tentative D call TRBD1 (6 bases). There are 15 residues in the CDR3. Trimming shortened V by 0 bases and J by 2 bases, and 12 bases separated the two germline ends. Germline V gives CDR1 SGHRS, CDR2 YFSETQ. The DNA of the CDR3 is TGCGCCAGCAGCTTGGAACGGACAGTAACCTACGAGCAGTACTTC. Protein sequence: CASSLERTVTYEQYF.

The rearrangement joins TRBV28 to TRBJ2-7, with 7 bases that match TRBD1. The V gene's germline CDR1 is MDHEN and CDR2 SYDVKM. CDR3 length: 16 residues. The V and J ends lost 6 bases and 1 base, in that order; junction bases with no gene match: 12. The CDR3 sequence: CASRNPRDSWSYEQYF. In nucleotides, the CDR3 is TGTGCCAGCAGAAACCCCCGGGACAGCTGGTCCTACGAGCAGTACTTC.

This chain connects TRBV27 to TRBJ2-7; D might be TRBD2 (5 bases). V was shortened by 6 bases and J by 1 base, with 22 bases between the two germline ends. In germline, CDR1 is MNHEY, CDR2 SMNVEV (reference sequence). CDR3 length: 17 amino acids. CDR3 DNA sequence: TGTGCCAGCAGCAGGAATGGGATAGCGTCACTTTCCTACGAGCAGTACTTC. Encoded protein: CASSRNGIASLSYEQYF.

The V gene is TRBV6-6, the J gene TRBJ2-1; D gene ambiguous. Trimming took off 0 bases at V and 8 bases at J, with 5 bases between the two ends. CDR1 is MNHNY and CDR2 is SVGAGI in the germline V gene (reference sequence). This CDR3 spans 12 amino acids. This CDR3 reads CASSYSDHEQFF. CDR3 nucleotide sequence: TGTGCCAGCAGTTACTCCGATCATGAGCAGTTCTTC.